These 2 T cell receptor beta chains originate from one sample sequenced in a study of CD8 T cells in Susac syndrome. Roughly 0.5 to 1 ug RNA was reverse transcribed with random hexamers. TCRdb independently ran MiXCR on the immunoSEQ multiplex PCR reads; one entry per CDR3 protein. This table holds approximately 110,000 distinct CDR3 sequences, about 94% found once. The specimen was CD4+ T cells from PBMCs. These receptors came from a human donor in good health.

The chain carries TRBV3-1 and TRBJ2-1; D may be TRBD2 (5 bases). The V end was cut by 4 bases, the J end by 4 bases, with 14 bases between. Germline V gene lookup returns CDR1 LGHDT and CDR2 YNNKEL (reference sequence). The CDR3 is 15 amino acids. CDR3 nucleotide sequence: TGTGCCAGCAGCCCCGAGGGCACCCATTACAATGAGCAGTTCTTC. Translating it yields CASSPEGTHYNEQFF.

The CDR3 nucleotides are TGTGCCAGTACCCGAAGCGGGACAGTGAACACTGAAGCTTTCTTT. Its protein product is CASTRSGTVNTEAFF. The chain uses TRBV19 and TRBJ1-1, with 7 bases aligning to TRBD1. CDR1 and CDR2 (germline): LNHDA, SQIVND (reference sequence). Trimming cost V 7 bases and J 0 bases; bases outside gene matches: 8. There are 15 residues in the CDR3.